These 13 T cell receptor beta chains were sequenced from one sample in a study of Ad26.COV2.S vaccination and SARS-CoV-2 variants. The sample's treatment: approximately 18 received Ad26.COV2.S at low or high dose, single or two shots; about five received placebo; per-sample allocation not given. Sampling was done on day 63 after the first vaccine or placebo injection. Profiling relied on immunoSEQ multiplex PCR, and the TCRdb table lists in-frame clones only, not all of them. Of about 480,000 clones listed, around nine tenths are singletons. The starting material was peripheral blood, obtained in a trial of Ad26.COV2.S vaccine versus placebo. These receptors were collected from a person aged 18-60 years who received the Ad26.COV2.S COVID-19 vaccine or a placebo.

The rearrangement uses TRBV5-4 and TRBJ2-1; D tentatively fits TRBD1 or TRBD2 (5 bases each). Germline-derived CDR1 and CDR2 are SGHNT and YYREEE (reference sequence). Deletions cut 0 bases from V and 0 bases from J, with 10 bases between. There are 16 residues in the CDR3. The CDR3 here is CASSLVGDRSYNEQFF. For the CDR3, the DNA is TGTGCCAGCAGCTTGGTGGGGGACCGCTCCTACAATGAGCAGTTCTTC.

The chain is built from TRBV11-2 and TRBJ2-2; D not resolved. The CDR3 length is 12 residues. CDR1 is SGHAT, CDR2 FQNNGV, per germline. V lost 1 base to trimming and J lost 7 bases, with 4 bases between them. The CDR3 sequence is CASSLAGGELFF. As DNA, the CDR3 is TGTGCCAGCAGCTTAGCTGGCGGGGAGCTGTTTTTT.

J is TRBJ2-3 and V is TRBV4-2, with D hard to call. The CDR3 runs 14 residues. Trimming shortened V by 1 base and J by 6 bases, and 11 bases separated the two germline ends. Germline CDR1 and CDR2: LGHNA and YNFKEQ. This chain's CDR3 is CASSQVGTADTQYF. CDR3 bases: TGTGCCAGCAGCCAAGTGGGAACAGCCGATACGCAGTATTTT.

The CDR3 protein is CASSQTPTSYNEQFF. In nucleotides, the CDR3 is TGTGCCAGCAGTCAGACTCCTACTTCCTACAATGAGCAGTTCTTC. The chain couples TRBV6-2 or TRBV6-3 to TRBJ2-1; D is unresolved. Trimming left V 5 bases short and J 1 base short, with 12 bases between. The CDR3 loop spans 15 amino acids. Germline assignment: CDR1 MNHEY and CDR2 SVGEGT.

The rearrangement uses TRBV2 and TRBJ1-2, with D unclear. V dropped 6 bases and J dropped 4 bases, with 12 bases sitting between them. The CDR3 has 13 amino acids. The germline CDR1 and CDR2 sequences are SNHLY and FYNNEI. In DNA form, the CDR3 reads TGTGCCAGCAGCCCCCGGGAGTCCTATGGCTACACCTTC. Translating gives CASSPRESYGYTF.

The J gene is TRBJ2-3, the V gene TRBV7-9; 7 bases fit TRBD2. V was pared by 0 bases and J by 4 bases, with 4 bases of the junction left unmatched. Germline V gene lookup returns CDR1 SEHNR and CDR2 FQNEAQ (reference sequence). CDR3 size: 15 residues. The CDR3 loop is CASSLAGGRSDTQYF. Here the CDR3 DNA reads TGTGCCAGCAGCTTAGCGGGAGGGCGTTCAGATACGCAGTATTTT.

This chain links TRBV19 with TRBJ1-2; a weak D match, TRBD1 (5 bases). V was clipped by 9 bases and J by 1 base, with 9 bases between them. The CDR3 extends over 12 amino acids. Germline V gene sequence: CDR1 LNHDA, CDR2 SQIVND (reference sequence). In nucleotides, the CDR3 is TGTGCCAGCAGGGCCCGTAACTATGGCTACACCTTC. Protein product: CASRARNYGYTF.

The CDR3 DNA sequence: TGTGCCAGTAGTATTGGGCTAGCGGGAGGAGATAACATTCAGTACTTC. Translated, it gives CASSIGLAGGDNIQYF. V gene TRBV19 combines with J gene TRBJ2-4, with 11 bases aligning to TRBD2. This CDR3 contains 16 residues. The V gene's germline CDR1 is LNHDA and CDR2 SQIVND (reference sequence). Trimming cost V 3 bases and J 7 bases; bases outside gene matches: 8.

This sequence joins TRBV30 and TRBJ2-7; no firm D call. This CDR3 spans 13 amino acids. Germline V gene data show CDR1 as GTSNPN and CDR2 as SVGIG (reference sequence). Trimming cost V 0 bases and J 6 bases, with 12 bases left between them. CDR3 DNA: TGTGCCTGGAGTGTAACTGGTCCGGGCGAGCAGTACTTC. Its translation: CAWSVTGPGEQYF.

V usage is TRBV29-1 and J usage is TRBJ2-5, with D maybe TRBD2 (6 bases). The CDR3 loop spans 14 amino acids. The germline CDR1 and CDR2 sequences are SQVTM and ANQGSEA. V shed 7 bases and J shed 5 bases, with 20 bases lying between them. CDR3 sequence (DNA): TGCAGCGCTACCTTGGCGGGGTTCGGGGAGACCCAGTACTTC. Protein: CSATLAGFGETQYF.

The chain combines TRBV5-1 with TRBJ2-7; no definite D call. CDR3 size: 15 residues. V lost 0 bases to trimming and J lost 0 bases, with 10 bases between them. The germline CDR1 and CDR2 sequences are SGHRS and YFSETQ. The chain's CDR3 is CASSLVVSTSYEQYF. CDR3 nucleotides: TGCGCCAGCAGCTTGGTAGTTTCAACCTCCTACGAGCAGTACTTC.

The genes are TRBV19 and TRBJ1-1; D ambiguous. V lost 3 bases to trimming and J lost 6 bases, with 14 bases between them. Germline V gene data show CDR1 as LNHDA and CDR2 as SQIVND (reference sequence). This CDR3 is 14 amino acids long. The CDR3 here is CASSINVVGSEAFF. Written as DNA, the CDR3 is TGTGCCAGTAGTATCAATGTCGTGGGGTCTGAAGCTTTCTTT.

This clone was counted between two and nine times. The V and J genes are TRBV6-5 and TRBJ1-3; no firm D call. The CDR3 has 14 residues. Per germline, CDR1 MNHEY and CDR2 SVGAGI. Trimming pared 6 bases from V and 0 bases from J, leaving 9 bases between. Here the CDR3 reads CASSGPHSGNTIYF. The CDR3 nucleotides are TGTGCCAGCAGCGGGCCTCACTCTGGAAACACCATATATTTT.